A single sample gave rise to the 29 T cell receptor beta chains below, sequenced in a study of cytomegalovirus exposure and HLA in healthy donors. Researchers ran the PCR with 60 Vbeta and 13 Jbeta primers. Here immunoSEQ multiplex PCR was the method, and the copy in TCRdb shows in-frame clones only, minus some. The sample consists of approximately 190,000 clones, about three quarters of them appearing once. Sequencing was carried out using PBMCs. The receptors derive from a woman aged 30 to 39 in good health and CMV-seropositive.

The chain's CDR3 is CASSPTGGTPADTQYF. CDR3 DNA sequence: TGTGCCAGCTCACCAACGGGGGGGACTCCCGCAGATACGCAGTATTTT. The V call is TRBV18, the J call TRBJ2-3, with TRBD2 identical over 8 bases. This CDR3 has 16 residues. The V segment lost 2 bases and the J segment 4 bases; nucleotides outside the gene matches: 8. Germline lookup yields CDR1 KGHSH and CDR2 LQKENI.

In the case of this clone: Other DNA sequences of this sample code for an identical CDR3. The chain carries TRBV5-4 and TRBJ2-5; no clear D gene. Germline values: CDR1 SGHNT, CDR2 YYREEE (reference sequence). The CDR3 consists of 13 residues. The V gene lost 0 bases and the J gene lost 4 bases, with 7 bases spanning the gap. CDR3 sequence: CASSLAGRETQYF. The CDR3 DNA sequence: TGTGCCAGCAGCTTGGCGGGTAGAGAGACCCAGTACTTC.

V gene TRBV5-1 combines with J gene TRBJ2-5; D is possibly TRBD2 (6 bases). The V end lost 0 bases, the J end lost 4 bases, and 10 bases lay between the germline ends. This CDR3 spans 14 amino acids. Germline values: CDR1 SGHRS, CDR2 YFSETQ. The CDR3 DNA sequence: TGCGCCAGCAGCTTGGCAACTAGCACAGAGACCCAGTACTTC. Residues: CASSLATSTETQYF. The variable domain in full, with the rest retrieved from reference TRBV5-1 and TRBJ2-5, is KAGVTQTPRYLIKTRGQQVTLSCSPISGHRSVSWYQQTPGQGLQFLFEYFSETQRNKGNFPGRFSGRQFSNSRSEMNVSTLELGDSALYLCASSLATSTETQYFGPGTRLLVL.

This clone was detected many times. The CDR3 bases are TGCGCCAGCAGCCAGGACCTATCCGGAGGAGACGAGCAGTACTTC. It translates to CASSQDLSGGDEQYF. V gene TRBV4-3 combines with J gene TRBJ2-7; tentative D call: TRBD2 (5 bases). The CDR3 sequence is 15 residues long. V lost 3 bases, J lost 5 bases, and 17 bases lay in between. Germline CDR1 reads LGHNA; CDR2 reads YSLEER.

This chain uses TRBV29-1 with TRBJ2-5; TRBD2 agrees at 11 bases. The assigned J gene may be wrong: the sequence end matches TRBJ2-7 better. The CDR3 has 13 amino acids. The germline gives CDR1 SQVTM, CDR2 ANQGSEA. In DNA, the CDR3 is TGCAGCGTCCCGGGACTAGCGGCGTACGAGCAGTACTTC. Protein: CSVPGLAAYEQYF.

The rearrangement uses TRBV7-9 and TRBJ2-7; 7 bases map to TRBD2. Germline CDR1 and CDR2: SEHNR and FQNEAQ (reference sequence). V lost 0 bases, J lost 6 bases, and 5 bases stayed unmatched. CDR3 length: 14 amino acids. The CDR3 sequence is CASSLAGGSSEQYF. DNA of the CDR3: TGTGCCAGCAGCTTAGCGGGAGGGTCGAGCGAGCAGTACTTC.

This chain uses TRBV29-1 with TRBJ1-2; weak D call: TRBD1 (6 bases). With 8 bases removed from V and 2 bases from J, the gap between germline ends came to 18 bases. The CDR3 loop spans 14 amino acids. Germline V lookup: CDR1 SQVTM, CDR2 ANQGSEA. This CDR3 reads CSSRGGEENYGYTF. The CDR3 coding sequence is TGCAGCTCACGAGGGGGAGAAGAAAACTATGGCTACACCTTC.

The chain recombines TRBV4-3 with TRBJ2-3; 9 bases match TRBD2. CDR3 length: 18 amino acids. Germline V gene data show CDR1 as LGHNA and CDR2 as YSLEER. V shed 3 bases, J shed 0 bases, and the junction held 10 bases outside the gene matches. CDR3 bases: TGCGCCAGCAGCCAGAGGAGCGGGGGGCCCCCTAGCACAGATACGCAGTATTTT. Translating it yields CASSQRSGGPPSTDTQYF.

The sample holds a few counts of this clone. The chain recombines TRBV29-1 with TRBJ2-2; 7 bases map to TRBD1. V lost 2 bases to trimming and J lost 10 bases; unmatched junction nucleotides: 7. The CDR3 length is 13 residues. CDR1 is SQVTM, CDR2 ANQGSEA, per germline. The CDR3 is CSVETGVREELFF. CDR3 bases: TGCAGCGTTGAAACAGGGGTGAGGGAGGAGCTGTTTTTT.

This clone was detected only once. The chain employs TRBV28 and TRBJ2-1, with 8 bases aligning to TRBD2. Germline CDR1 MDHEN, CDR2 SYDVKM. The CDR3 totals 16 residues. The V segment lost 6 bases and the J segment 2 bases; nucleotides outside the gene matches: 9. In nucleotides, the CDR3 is TGTGCCAGCAGCTCCCTTAGCGGGAAGACCTACAATGAGCAGTTCTTC. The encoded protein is CASSSLSGKTYNEQFF.

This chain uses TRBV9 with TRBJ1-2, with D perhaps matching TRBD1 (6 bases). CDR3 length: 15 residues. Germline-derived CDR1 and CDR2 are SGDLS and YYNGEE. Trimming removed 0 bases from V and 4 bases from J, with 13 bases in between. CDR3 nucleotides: TGTGCCAGCAGCGTAGATCAGGGGTATTCCTATGGCTACACCTTC. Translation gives CASSVDQGYSYGYTF.

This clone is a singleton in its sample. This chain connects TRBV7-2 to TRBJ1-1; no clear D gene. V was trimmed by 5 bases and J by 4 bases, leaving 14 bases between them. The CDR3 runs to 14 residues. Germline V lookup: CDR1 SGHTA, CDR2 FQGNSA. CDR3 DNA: TGTGCCAGCAGCCTGACTCATCTTCCCACTGAAGCTTTCTTT. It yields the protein CASSLTHLPTEAFF.

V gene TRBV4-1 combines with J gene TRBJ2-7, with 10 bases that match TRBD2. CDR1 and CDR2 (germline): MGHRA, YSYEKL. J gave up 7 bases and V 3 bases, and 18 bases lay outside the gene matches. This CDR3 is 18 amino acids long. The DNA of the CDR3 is TGCGCCAGCAGCCACTACGCCCTCCCTAGCGGGAGTTCACGGGAGCAGTACTTC. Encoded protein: CASSHYALPSGSSREQYF.

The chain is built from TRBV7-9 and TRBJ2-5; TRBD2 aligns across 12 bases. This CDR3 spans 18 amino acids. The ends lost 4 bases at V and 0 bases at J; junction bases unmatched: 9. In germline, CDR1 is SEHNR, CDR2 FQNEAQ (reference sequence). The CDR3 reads CASSSRLAGAPYQETQYF. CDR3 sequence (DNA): TGTGCCAGCAGCTCCAGACTAGCGGGGGCCCCGTACCAAGAGACCCAGTACTTC. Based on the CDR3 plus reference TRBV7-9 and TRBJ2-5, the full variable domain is DTGVSQNPRHKITKRGQNVTFRCDPISEHNRLYWYRQTLGQGPEFLTYFQNEAQLEKSRLLSDRFSAERPKGSFSTLEIQRTEQGDSAMYLCASSSRLAGAPYQETQYFGPGTRLLVL.

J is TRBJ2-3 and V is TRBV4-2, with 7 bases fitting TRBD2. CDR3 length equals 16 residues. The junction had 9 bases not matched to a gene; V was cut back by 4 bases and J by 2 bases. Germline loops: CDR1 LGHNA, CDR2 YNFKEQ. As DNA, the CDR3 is TGTGCCAGCAGCCTACCCGGGAGGACCAACACAGATACGCAGTATTTT. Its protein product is CASSLPGRTNTDTQYF.

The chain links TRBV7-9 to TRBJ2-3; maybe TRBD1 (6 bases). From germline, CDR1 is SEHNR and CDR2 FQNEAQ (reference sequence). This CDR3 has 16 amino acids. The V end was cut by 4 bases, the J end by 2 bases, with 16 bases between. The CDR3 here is CASSSLTGGDTDTQYF. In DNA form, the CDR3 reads TGTGCCAGCAGCTCCTTGACAGGAGGAGACACAGATACGCAGTATTTT.

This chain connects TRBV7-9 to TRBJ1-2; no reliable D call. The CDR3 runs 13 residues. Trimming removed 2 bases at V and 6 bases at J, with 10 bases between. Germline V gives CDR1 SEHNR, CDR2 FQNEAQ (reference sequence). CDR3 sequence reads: CASSLTRGNGYTF. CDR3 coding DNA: TGTGCCAGCAGCTTAACGAGAGGGAATGGCTACACCTTC.

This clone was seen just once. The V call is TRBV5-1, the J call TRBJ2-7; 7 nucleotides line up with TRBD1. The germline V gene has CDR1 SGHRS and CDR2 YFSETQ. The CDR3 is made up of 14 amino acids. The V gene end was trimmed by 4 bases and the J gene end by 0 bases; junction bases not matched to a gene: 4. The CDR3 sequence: CASSRDSSSYEQYF. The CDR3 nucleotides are TGCGCCAGCAGCCGGGACAGCAGCTCCTACGAGCAGTACTTC.

CDR3 protein: CASSPRDSGANVLTF. Here the CDR3 DNA reads TGTGCCAGCAGCCCCCGAGATTCTGGGGCCAACGTCCTGACTTTC. V gene TRBV7-6 combines with J gene TRBJ2-6, with unresolved D. Trimming stripped 5 bases from V and 1 base from J, with 9 bases between. Germline V lookup: CDR1 SGHVS, CDR2 FNYEAQ. The CDR3 loop spans 15 amino acids.

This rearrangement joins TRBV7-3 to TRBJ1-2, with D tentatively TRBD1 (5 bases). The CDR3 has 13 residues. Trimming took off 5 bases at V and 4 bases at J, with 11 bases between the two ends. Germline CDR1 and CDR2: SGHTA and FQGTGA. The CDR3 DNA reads TGTGCCAGCAGCGCGGGACCGGTCTATGGCTACACCTTC. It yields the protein CASSAGPVYGYTF.

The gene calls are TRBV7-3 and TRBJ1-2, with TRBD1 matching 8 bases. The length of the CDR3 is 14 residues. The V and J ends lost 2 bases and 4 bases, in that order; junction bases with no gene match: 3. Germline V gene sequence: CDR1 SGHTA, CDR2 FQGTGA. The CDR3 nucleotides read TGTGCCAGCAGCTTAGACAGGGGATCCTATGGCTACACCTTC. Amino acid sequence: CASSLDRGSYGYTF.

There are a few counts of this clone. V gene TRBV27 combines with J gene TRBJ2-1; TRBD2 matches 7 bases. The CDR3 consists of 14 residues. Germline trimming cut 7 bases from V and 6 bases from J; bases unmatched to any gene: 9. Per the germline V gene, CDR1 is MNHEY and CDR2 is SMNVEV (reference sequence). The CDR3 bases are TGTGCCAGCAATCCGGGGGGAGCGCGCAATGAGCAGTTCTTC. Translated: CASNPGGARNEQFF.

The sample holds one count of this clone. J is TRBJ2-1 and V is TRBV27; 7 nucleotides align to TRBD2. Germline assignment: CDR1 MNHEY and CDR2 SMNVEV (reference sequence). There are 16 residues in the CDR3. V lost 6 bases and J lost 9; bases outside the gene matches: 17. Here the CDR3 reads CASSRISSGLGAEQFF. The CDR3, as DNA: TGTGCCAGCAGCCGGATATCTAGCGGTTTAGGCGCTGAGCAGTTCTTC.

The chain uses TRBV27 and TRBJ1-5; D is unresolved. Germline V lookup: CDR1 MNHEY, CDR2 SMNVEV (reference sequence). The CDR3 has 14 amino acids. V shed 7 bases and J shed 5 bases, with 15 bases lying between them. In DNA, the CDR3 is TGTGCCAGCAATAACTACGGCGGGGATCAGCCCCAGCATTTT. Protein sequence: CASNNYGGDQPQHF.

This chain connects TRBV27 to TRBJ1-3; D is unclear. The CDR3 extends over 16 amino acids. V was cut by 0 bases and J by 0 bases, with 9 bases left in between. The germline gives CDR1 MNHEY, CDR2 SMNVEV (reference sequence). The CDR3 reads CASSLSAQFSGNTIYF. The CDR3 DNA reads TGTGCCAGCAGTTTATCCGCACAGTTCTCTGGAAACACCATATATTTT.

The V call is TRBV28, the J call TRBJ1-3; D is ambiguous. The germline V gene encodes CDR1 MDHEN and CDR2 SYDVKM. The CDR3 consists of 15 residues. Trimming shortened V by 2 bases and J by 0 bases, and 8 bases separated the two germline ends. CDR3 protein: CASSLNRLSGNTIYF. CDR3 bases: TGTGCCAGCAGTTTAAACCGACTCTCTGGAAACACCATATATTTT.

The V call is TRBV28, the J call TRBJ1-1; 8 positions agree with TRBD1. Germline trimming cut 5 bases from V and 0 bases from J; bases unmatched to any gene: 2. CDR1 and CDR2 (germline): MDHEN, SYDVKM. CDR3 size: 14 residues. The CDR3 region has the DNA TGTGCCAGCAGTGCAGGGGGCATGAACACTGAAGCTTTCTTT. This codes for CASSAGGMNTEAFF.

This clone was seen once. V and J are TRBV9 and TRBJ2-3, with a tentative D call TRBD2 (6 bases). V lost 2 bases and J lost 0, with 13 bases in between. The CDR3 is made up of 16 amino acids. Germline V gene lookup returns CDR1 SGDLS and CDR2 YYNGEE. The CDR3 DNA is TGTGCCAGCAGCGTTAACCCTAGCGCGAGCACAGATACGCAGTATTTT. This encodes CASSVNPSASTDTQYF.

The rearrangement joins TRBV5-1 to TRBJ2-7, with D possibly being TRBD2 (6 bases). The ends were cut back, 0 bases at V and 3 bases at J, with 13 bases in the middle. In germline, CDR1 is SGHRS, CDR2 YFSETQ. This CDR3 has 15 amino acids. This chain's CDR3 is CASSLGLVSLYEQYF. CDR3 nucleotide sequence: TGCGCCAGCAGCTTGGGACTAGTATCCCTCTACGAGCAGTACTTC.